One and the same sample provided the 19 T cell receptor beta chains below, sequenced in a study of cytomegalovirus exposure and HLA in healthy donors. The PCR used 60 Vbeta and 13 Jbeta primers. Assay used: immunoSEQ multiplex PCR; TCRdb lists only in-frame clones, some missing. The repertoire includes about 180,000 clones, around four fifths of them detected once, and approximately 2.1% sits in the top ten. Sequencing input: PBMCs. The receptors shown here come from a woman aged 30 to 39 in good health and CMV-seronegative.

V and J are TRBV18 and TRBJ2-3; 10 positions match TRBD2. CDR1 KGHSH and CDR2 LQKENI come from the germline V gene. Germline trimming cut 5 bases from V and 6 bases from J; bases unmatched to any gene: 14. The CDR3 totals 17 residues. CDR3 in amino acids: CASSTTLTSGSGDTQYF. CDR3 coding DNA: TGTGCCAGCTCAACTACTCTGACTAGCGGGTCGGGGGATACGCAGTATTTT.

The rearrangement uses TRBV2 and TRBJ2-2, with 8 bases aligning to TRBD1. The CDR3 loop spans 14 amino acids. V was pared by 8 bases and J by 3 bases, with 5 bases of the junction left unmatched. The germline gives CDR1 SNHLY, CDR2 FYNNEI. CDR3 in amino acids: CASVRGLDTGELFF. DNA of the CDR3: TGTGCCAGCGTCAGGGGGCTTGACACCGGGGAGCTGTTTTTT.

This clone was seen a single time. V is TRBV6-5 and J is TRBJ1-4; 8 bases match TRBD1. J lost 4 bases, V lost 6 bases, and 4 bases had no gene match. This CDR3 contains 14 residues. Germline V gives CDR1 MNHEY, CDR2 SVGAGI. CDR3 in DNA: TGTGCCAGCAGAATGACAGGGGTTAATGAAAAACTGTTTTTT. It translates to CASRMTGVNEKLFF.

The V and J genes are TRBV30 and TRBJ1-1; D ambiguous. V was clipped by 1 base and J by 1 base, with 7 bases between them. The CDR3 totals 13 residues. Germline lookup yields CDR1 GTSNPN and CDR2 SVGIG (reference sequence). CDR3 amino acids: CAWSGGGNTEAFF. DNA for the CDR3: TGTGCCTGGAGTGGGGGAGGGAACACTGAAGCTTTCTTT.

The chain recombines TRBV30 with TRBJ1-1, with TRBD1 matching over 10 bases. The CDR3 runs 17 residues. Losses at the gene ends were 3 bases for V and 1 base for J; bases not matched to a gene: 11. CDR1 is GTSNPN, CDR2 SVGIG, per germline (reference sequence). For the CDR3, the DNA is TGTGCCTGGAGGCCCTCCGCTGGGGACAGGGGGAACACTGAAGCTTTCTTT. Its protein product is CAWRPSAGDRGNTEAFF.

This clone showed up just once. The chain employs TRBV6-5 and TRBJ2-5, with 8 bases that match TRBD2. CDR1 and CDR2 from the germline V gene are MNHEY and SVGAGI. V trimming: 6 bases; J trimming: 5 bases; junction bases outside the gene matches: 11. This CDR3 contains 15 residues. For the CDR3, the DNA is TGTGCCAGCAGCGCGTTACGGGGGGGCACGGAGACCCAGTACTTC. Protein sequence: CASSALRGGTETQYF.

The gene calls are TRBV6-5 and TRBJ2-3, with 8 bases fitting TRBD2. Germline loops: CDR1 MNHEY, CDR2 SVGAGI. With 1 base clipped from V and 0 bases from J, the junction kept 3 bases outside the gene matches. The CDR3 runs 16 residues. The chain's CDR3 is CASSYFAGGSTDTQYF. The CDR3, as DNA: TGTGCCAGCAGTTACTTTGCGGGGGGAAGCACAGATACGCAGTATTTT.

J is TRBJ2-2 and V is TRBV7-3, with D possibly being TRBD2 (5 bases). Trimming pared 2 bases from V and 2 bases from J, leaving 12 bases between. Germline CDR1 is SGHTA and CDR2 is FQGTGA. The CDR3 is made up of 16 amino acids. CDR3 coding DNA: TGTGCCAGCAGCTTACGAGGGATGATTAACACCGGGGAGCTGTTTTTT. This translates into CASSLRGMINTGELFF.

The V call is TRBV2, the J call TRBJ1-1; D perhaps matches TRBD1 (6 bases). V lost 7 bases and J lost 3, with 6 bases in between. CDR3 length: 11 amino acids. Germline CDR1 is SNHLY and CDR2 is FYNNEI. CDR3 protein: CASKGDTEAFF. The CDR3 coding sequence is TGTGCCAGCAAGGGGGACACTGAAGCTTTCTTT.

The chain joins TRBV27 to TRBJ1-1; 8 bases align to TRBD1. J lost 0 bases, V lost 4 bases, and 22 bases had no gene match. There are 21 residues in the CDR3. Germline V gene lookup returns CDR1 MNHEY and CDR2 SMNVEV (reference sequence). CDR3 sequence: CASSSHGRGLVGRGVNTEAFF. DNA for the CDR3: TGTGCCAGCAGTTCCCACGGCAGGGGGCTGGTGGGGAGGGGAGTGAACACTGAAGCTTTCTTT.

The chain recombines TRBV4-3 with TRBJ2-2; D gene ambiguous. V was cut by 3 bases and J by 2 bases, with 13 bases left in between. Per the germline V gene, CDR1 is LGHNA and CDR2 is YSLEER. CDR3 length: 16 residues. This CDR3 is CASSQRWYSNTGELFF. CDR3 sequence (DNA): TGCGCCAGCAGCCAGAGGTGGTATAGTAACACCGGGGAGCTGTTTTTT.

Here the CDR3 reads CASSTPGTGFEAFF. The CDR3 nucleotides are TGTGCCAGTAGTACGCCCGGGACAGGTTTTGAAGCTTTCTTT. The chain has TRBV19 and TRBJ1-1, with 8 bases fitting TRBD1. V trimming: 4 bases; J trimming: 7 bases; junction bases outside the gene matches: 8. Germline assignment: CDR1 LNHDA and CDR2 SQIVND (reference sequence). The CDR3 is made up of 14 amino acids.

The chain links TRBV2 to TRBJ2-5; 9 bases fit TRBD2. CDR1 SNHLY and CDR2 FYNNEI come from the germline V gene. CDR3 length equals 15 residues. V lost 3 bases, J lost 1 base, and 3 bases stayed unmatched. The CDR3, as DNA: TGTGCCAGCAGTGAGAGCGGGGGGCCCCAAGAGACCCAGTACTTC. Residues: CASSESGGPQETQYF.

Comment on this clone: Other DNA sequences in the sample encode the same CDR3. The chain has TRBV6-5 and TRBJ1-5; 9 bases map to TRBD1. V trimming: 2 bases; J trimming: 4 bases; junction bases outside the gene matches: 0. CDR1 and CDR2 from the germline V gene are MNHEY and SVGAGI. The CDR3 totals 14 residues. The CDR3: CASSYGQGNQPQHF. CDR3 sequence (DNA): TGTGCCAGCAGTTACGGACAGGGGAATCAGCCCCAGCATTTT.

The chain joins TRBV5-1 to TRBJ2-3, with TRBD1 matching 10 bases. V shed 0 bases and J 4 bases; nucleotides not matched to a gene: 5. Germline values: CDR1 SGHRS, CDR2 YFSETQ. The CDR3 sequence is 16 residues long. CDR3 protein: CASSLGGTGVADTQYF. Here the CDR3 DNA reads TGCGCCAGCAGCTTGGGCGGGACAGGGGTCGCAGATACGCAGTATTTT.

This sequence joins TRBV7-9 and TRBJ2-7, with D uncertain. V gave up 4 bases and J gave up 0 bases, with 4 bases separating them. This CDR3 contains 12 residues. In germline, CDR1 is SEHNR, CDR2 FQNEAQ (reference sequence). The CDR3 reads CASSSSSYEQYF. The CDR3, as DNA: TGTGCCAGCAGCTCGAGCTCCTACGAGCAGTACTTC.

The chain is built from TRBV28 and TRBJ1-2; 7 bases line up with TRBD1. CDR1 is MDHEN and CDR2 is SYDVKM in the germline V gene. CDR3 size: 18 residues. Unmatched junction bases numbered 17, after V lost 3 bases and J lost 4 bases. In DNA form, the CDR3 reads TGTGCCAGCAGTTTTCTTTGGGTCGTCCAGGGGGTTATCTATGGCTACACCTTC. Protein sequence: CASSFLWVVQGVIYGYTF.

The chain couples TRBV2 to TRBJ2-3, with TRBD2 matching 7 bases. CDR3 length equals 17 residues. After removal of 5 bases from V and 4 bases from J, the junction contained 15 bases not matched to a gene. From germline, CDR1 is SNHLY and CDR2 FYNNEI. The chain's CDR3 is CASSLLPGGLGSDTQYF. CDR3 coding DNA: TGTGCCAGCAGTCTCCTCCCGGGGGGACTCGGCTCAGATACGCAGTATTTT. Filled out from reference TRBV2 and TRBJ2-3, the complete variable domain reads EPEVTQTPSHQVTQMGQEVILRCVPISNHLYFYWYRQILGQKVEFLVSFYNNEISEKSEIFDDQFSVERPDGSNFTLKIRSTKLEDSAMYFCASSLLPGGLGSDTQYFGPGTRLTVL.

The chain employs TRBV4-1 and TRBJ2-5; 11 nucleotides match TRBD2. The CDR3 is made up of 15 amino acids. Trimming removed 4 bases from V and 6 bases from J; junction bases left unmatched: 7. Germline assignment: CDR1 MGHRA and CDR2 YSYEKL. The chain's CDR3 is CASSPVTSGGKTQYF. The CDR3 coding sequence is TGCGCCAGCAGCCCGGTAACTAGCGGGGGTAAGACCCAGTACTTC.